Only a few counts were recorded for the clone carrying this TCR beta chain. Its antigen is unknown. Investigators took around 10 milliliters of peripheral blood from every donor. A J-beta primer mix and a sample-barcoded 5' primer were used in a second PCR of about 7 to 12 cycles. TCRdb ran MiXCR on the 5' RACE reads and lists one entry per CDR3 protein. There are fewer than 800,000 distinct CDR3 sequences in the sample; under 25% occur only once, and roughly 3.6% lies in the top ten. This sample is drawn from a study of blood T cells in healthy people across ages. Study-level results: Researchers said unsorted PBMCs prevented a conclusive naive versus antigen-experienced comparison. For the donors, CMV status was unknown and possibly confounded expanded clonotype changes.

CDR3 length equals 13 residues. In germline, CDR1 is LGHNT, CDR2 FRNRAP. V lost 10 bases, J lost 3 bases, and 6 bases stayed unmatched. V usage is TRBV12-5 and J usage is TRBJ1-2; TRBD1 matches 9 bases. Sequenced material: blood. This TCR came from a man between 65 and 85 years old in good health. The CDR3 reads CATGGTGHYGYTF. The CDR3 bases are TGTGCTACCGGGGGGACAGGGCACTATGGCTACACCTTC.